The entry below gives a single T cell receptor beta chain sequence along with its context. Antigen unknown. The data originate from a study of shared clonotypes between healthy human individuals. Study conclusions and caveats: Measured sharing among donors was expected to vary with sequencing depth.

V was pared by 7 bases and J by 11 bases, with 6 bases of the junction left unmatched. The CDR3 loop spans 13 amino acids. Germline loops: CDR1 SGDLS, CDR2 YYNGEE. Sorted-subset replicate PCR reactions were performed with roughly 200 ng DNA, corresponding to roughly 30,000 T cell genomes. The protocol was immunoSEQ multiplex PCR, while the TCRdb copy is restricted to in-frame clones and leaves out a portion. The table records around 2,000,000 clones, over 85% of them present only once. As defined, naive CD8 cells were CD45RO-negative and positively selected for CCR7, with terminally differentiated effector memory CD45RA+ cells excluded.

Sample: naive CD8+ T cells sorted from blood. The clonotype comes from a man younger than 35 in good health. V and J are TRBV9 and TRBJ1-6, with 10 nucleotides matching TRBD1. CDR3: CASGQGDRTPLHF. In nucleotides, the CDR3 is TGTGCCAGCGGACAGGGGGACCGTACACCCCTCCACTTT.